Presented here are 9 T cell receptor beta chains from one specimen sequenced in a study of read filtering for tumor transcriptome and immune sequencing. Molecular barcoded adaptors covering alpha/delta and beta/gamma chains were used on about 0.4 ug RNA. TCRdb re-called the reads through MiXCR, storing one row per CDR3 protein. The sample holds 50,000 or so distinct CDR3 sequences, roughly a fifth seen once. Source material: a population of CD138-negative cells sorted from bone marrow. Receptor source: a donor at least 40 years old with multiple myeloma.

A note on this clonotype: A far larger clone is one base from this, pointing to a likely read error. The CDR3 end shows no conserved phenylalanine or tryptophan, and so a read error is likely. The CDR3 DNA reads TGTGCCAGCAGCAGAGACCAGCGGAACAATGAGCAGTTCTCC. This sequence encodes CASSRDQRNNEQFS. The chain carries TRBV11-2 and TRBJ2-1; D possibly corresponds to TRBD2 (5 bases). Trimming stripped 5 bases from V and 5 bases from J, with 13 bases between. The V gene's germline CDR1 is SGHAT and CDR2 FQNNGV. The CDR3 runs 14 residues.

The J gene is TRBJ1-1, the V gene TRBV12-3 or TRBV12-4; D might be TRBD1 (6 bases). Trimming left V 6 bases short and J 8 bases short, with 19 bases between. The CDR3 consists of 14 residues. CDR3 sequence: CASRRSTETGEAFF. In DNA, the CDR3 is TGTGCCAGCAGGCGATCTACCGAGACAGGAGAAGCTTTCTTT.

This clonotype has just a few counts. The V gene is TRBV20-1, the J gene TRBJ1-1; D may be TRBD1 (5 bases). V was cut by 2 bases and J by 6 bases, with 13 bases left in between. Per germline, CDR1 DFQATT and CDR2 SNEGSKA (reference sequence). This CDR3 has 13 residues. As DNA, the CDR3 is TGCAGTGCTAGAACCGGGGCCTTAGCTGAAGCTTTCTTT. Translated: CSARTGALAEAFF.

This clonotype has just a few counts. A much larger clone differs by one base, so this may be a read error. Since the CDR3 does not end with the conserved phenylalanine or tryptophan, this likely comes from a read error. This chain uses TRBV6-6 with TRBJ2-1; D possibly corresponds to TRBD2 (5 bases). The CDR3 has 15 residues. The V end lost 0 bases, the J end lost 2 bases, and 8 bases lay between the germline ends. Germline V gives CDR1 MNHNY, CDR2 SVGAGI (reference sequence). The CDR3 here is CASSYSAGTYNEQFL. The CDR3 region has the DNA TGTGCCAGCAGTTACTCGGCCGGGACCTACAATGAGCAGTTCCTC.

This clonotype was counted at least ten times. V is TRBV29-1 and J is TRBJ2-3, with D possibly TRBD2 on 6 matching bases. V was shortened by 5 bases and J by 3 bases, with 15 bases between the two germline ends. Germline V gene lookup returns CDR1 SQVTM and CDR2 ANQGSEA. The CDR3 has 14 residues. The CDR3 nucleotides read TGCAGCGTTCTCCCCGGGGACTCTACAGATACGCAGTATTTT. Protein sequence: CSVLPGDSTDTQYF.

This clonotype was observed many times. The chain uses TRBV5-4 and TRBJ2-1; 10 positions agree with TRBD2. This CDR3 is 20 amino acids long. Trimming removed 0 bases from V and 6 bases from J; junction bases left unmatched: 18. Germline V gives CDR1 SGHNT, CDR2 YYREEE (reference sequence). CDR3 bases: TGTGCCAGCAGCTTGGAAGGAGTTAGCGGGAGGTTCCTTGCCGGCAATGAGCAGTTCTTC. As protein: CASSLEGVSGRFLAGNEQFF.

This clonotype was found many times. This chain connects TRBV5-1 to TRBJ2-3; 9 nucleotides agree with TRBD2. Germline V lookup: CDR1 SGHRS, CDR2 YFSETQ. The CDR3 is 15 residues long. The V and J ends lost 0 bases and 6 bases, in that order; junction bases with no gene match: 5. CDR3 protein: CASSLAQREVDTQYF. The CDR3 coding sequence is TGCGCCAGCAGCTTGGCACAGCGGGAGGTGGATACGCAGTATTTT.

On this clonotype: This probably arose from a read error, given a far larger clone one base away. The conserved phenylalanine or tryptophan normally closing the CDR3 is absent here, so this likely arose from a read error. The chain joins TRBV12-5 to TRBJ2-6; D call uncertain. The CDR3 totals 14 residues. Germline CDR1 is LGHNT and CDR2 is FRNRAP. The CDR3 reads CASSLSAGANVLTL. The CDR3 bases are TGTGCCAGCAGTTTATCGGCTGGGGCCAACGTCCTGACTCTC.

This clonotype has a count of ten or more. This chain links TRBV19 with TRBJ1-1, with a possible D match to TRBD1 (5 bases). This CDR3 is 14 amino acids long. Germline assignment: CDR1 LNHDA and CDR2 SQIVND (reference sequence). Trimming took off 5 bases at V and 7 bases at J, with 17 bases between the two ends. CDR3 coding DNA: TGTGCCAGTAGTTTCAGGGAGTTCGGAAATGAAGCTTTCTTT. It encodes CASSFREFGNEAFF.